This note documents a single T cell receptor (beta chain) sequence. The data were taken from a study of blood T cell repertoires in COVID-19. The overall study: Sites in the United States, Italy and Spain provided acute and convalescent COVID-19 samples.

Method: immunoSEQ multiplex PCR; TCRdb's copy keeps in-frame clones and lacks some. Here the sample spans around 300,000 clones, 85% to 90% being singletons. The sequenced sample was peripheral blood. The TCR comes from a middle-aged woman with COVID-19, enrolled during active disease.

CDR3 protein: CASSEGASYGYTF. CDR3 DNA sequence: TGTGCCAGCAGTGAGGGGGCCAGCTATGGCTACACCTTC. The chain uses TRBV6-1 and TRBJ1-2; D is perhaps TRBD1 (6 bases). This CDR3 has 13 residues. Trimming left V 3 bases short and J 4 bases short, with 9 bases between. Per the germline V gene, CDR1 is MNHNS and CDR2 is SASEGT.